The clone carrying this T cell receptor (beta chain) appeared a few times. TCRdb independently ran MiXCR on the 5' RACE reads; one entry per CDR3 protein. The data contain hundreds of thousands of distinct CDR3 sequences, about 18% of them singletons. This sample was included in a study of T-cell memory formation after mild COVID-19. V shed 8 bases and J shed 3 bases, with 16 bases lying between them. The CDR3 covers 14 residues. The germline CDR1 and CDR2 sequences are ENHRY and SYGVKD. The source is an adult woman who had mild COVID-19 (a few samples of this study predate the infection). Cell type and time point are not known. The J gene is TRBJ2-5, the V gene TRBV10-3, with a weak D call TRBD2 (5 bases). Specimen: PBMCs or a T cell subset sorted from them (not recorded which). The CDR3, as DNA: TGTGCCATCCGTGCAGACTATAACAAAGAGACCCAGTACTTC. Translation gives CAIRADYNKETQYF.